This TCR beta chain was recorded in a study of blood T cell repertoires in COVID-19. Per germline, CDR1 DFQATT and CDR2 SNEGSKA (reference sequence). This CDR3 is built from 13 residues. V lost 3 bases and J 1 base, leaving 9 bases between the germline ends. This clone was observed a single time. Here immunoSEQ multiplex PCR was the method, and the copy in TCRdb shows in-frame clones only, minus some. Of roughly 120,000 clones listed, about 90% are singletons. The rearrangement uses TRBV20-1 and TRBJ1-1; D gene uncertain. The sample consisted of peripheral blood. This clonotype was sampled from a human donor in a cohort sampled during active COVID-19. This CDR3 reads CSASWLKNTEAFF. The CDR3 DNA is TGCAGTGCTAGTTGGCTCAAGAACACTGAAGCTTTCTTT.